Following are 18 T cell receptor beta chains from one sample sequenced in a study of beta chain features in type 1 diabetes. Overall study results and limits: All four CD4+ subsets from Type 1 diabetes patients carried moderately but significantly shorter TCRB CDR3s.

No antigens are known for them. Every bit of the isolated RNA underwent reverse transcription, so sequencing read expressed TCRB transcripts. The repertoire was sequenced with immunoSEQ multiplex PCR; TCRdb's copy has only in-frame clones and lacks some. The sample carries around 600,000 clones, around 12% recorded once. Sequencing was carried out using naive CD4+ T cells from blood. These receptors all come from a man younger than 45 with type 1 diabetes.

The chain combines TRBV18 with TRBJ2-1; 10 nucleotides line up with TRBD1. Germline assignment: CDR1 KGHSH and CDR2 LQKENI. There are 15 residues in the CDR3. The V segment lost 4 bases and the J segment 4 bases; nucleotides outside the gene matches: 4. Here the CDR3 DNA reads TGTGCCAGCTCACGAGGGACAGGGGCTTACAATGAGCAGTTCTTC. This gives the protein CASSRGTGAYNEQFF.

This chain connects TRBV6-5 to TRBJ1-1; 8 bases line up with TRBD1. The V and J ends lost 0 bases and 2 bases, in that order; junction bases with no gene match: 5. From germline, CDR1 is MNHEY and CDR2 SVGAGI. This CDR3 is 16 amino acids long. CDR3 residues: CASSYSMAGGNTEAFF. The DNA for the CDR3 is TGTGCCAGCAGTTACTCGATGGCAGGGGGCAACACTGAAGCTTTCTTT.

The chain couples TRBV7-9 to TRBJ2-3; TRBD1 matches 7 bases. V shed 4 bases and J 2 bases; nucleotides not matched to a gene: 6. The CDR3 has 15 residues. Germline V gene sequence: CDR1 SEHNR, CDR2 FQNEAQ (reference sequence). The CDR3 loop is CASSSPGQITDTQYF. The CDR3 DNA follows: TGTGCCAGCAGCTCGCCGGGACAGATCACAGATACGCAGTATTTT.

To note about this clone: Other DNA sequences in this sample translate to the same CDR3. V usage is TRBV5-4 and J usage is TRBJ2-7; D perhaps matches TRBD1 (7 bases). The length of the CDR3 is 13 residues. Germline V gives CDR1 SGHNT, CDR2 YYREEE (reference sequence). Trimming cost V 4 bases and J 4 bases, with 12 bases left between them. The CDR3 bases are TGTGCCAGCAGCCGACAGGGAGGTTACGAGCAGTACTTC. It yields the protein CASSRQGGYEQYF.

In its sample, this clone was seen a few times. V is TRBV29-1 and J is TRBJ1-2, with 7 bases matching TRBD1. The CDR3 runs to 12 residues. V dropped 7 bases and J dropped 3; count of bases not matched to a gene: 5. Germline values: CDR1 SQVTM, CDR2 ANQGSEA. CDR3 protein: CSGRQGDYGYTF. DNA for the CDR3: TGCAGCGGCCGCCAGGGGGACTATGGCTACACCTTC.

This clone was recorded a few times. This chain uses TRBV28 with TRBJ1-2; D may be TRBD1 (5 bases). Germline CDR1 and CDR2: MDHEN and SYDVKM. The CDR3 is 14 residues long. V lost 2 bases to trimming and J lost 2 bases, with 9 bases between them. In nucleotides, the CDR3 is TGTGCCAGCAGTTTAGGTGCAGGGAACTATGGCTACACCTTC. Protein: CASSLGAGNYGYTF.

The CDR3 sequence: CASSSSPGVNSPLHF. In DNA, the CDR3 is TGCGCCAGCAGCTCCTCCCCAGGGGTTAATTCACCCCTCCACTTT. The chain is built from TRBV5-1 and TRBJ1-6, with D maybe TRBD1 (6 bases). This CDR3 is 15 amino acids long. V lost 3 bases and J 6 bases, leaving 13 bases between the germline ends. From germline, CDR1 is SGHRS and CDR2 YFSETQ. The variable domain in full, completed from reference TRBV5-1 and TRBJ1-6, reads KAGVTQTPRYLIKTRGQQVTLSCSPISGHRSVSWYQQTPGQGLQFLFEYFSETQRNKGNFPGRFSGRQFSNSRSEMNVSTLELGDSALYLCASSSSPGVNSPLHFGNGTRLTVT.

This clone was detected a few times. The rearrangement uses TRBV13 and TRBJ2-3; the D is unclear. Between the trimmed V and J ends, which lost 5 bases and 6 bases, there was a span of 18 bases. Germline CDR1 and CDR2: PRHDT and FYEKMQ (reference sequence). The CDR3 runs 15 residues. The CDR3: CASSPRTSSGDTQYF. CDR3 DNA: TGTGCCAGCAGCCCGCGCACCAGTTCCGGGGATACGCAGTATTTT.

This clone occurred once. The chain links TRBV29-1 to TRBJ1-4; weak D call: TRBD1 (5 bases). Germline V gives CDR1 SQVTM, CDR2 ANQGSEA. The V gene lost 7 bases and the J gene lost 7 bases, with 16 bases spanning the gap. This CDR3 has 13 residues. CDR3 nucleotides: TGCAGCGCCCGGCCAGGGTCGGGTGAAAAACTGTTTTTT. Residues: CSARPGSGEKLFF.

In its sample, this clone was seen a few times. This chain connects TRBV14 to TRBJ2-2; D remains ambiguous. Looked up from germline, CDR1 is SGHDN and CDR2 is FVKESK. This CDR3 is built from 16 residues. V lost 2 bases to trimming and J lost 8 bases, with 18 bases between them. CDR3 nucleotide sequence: TGTGCCAGCAGCCAACATGCTGGAACTCGGCCGGGGGAGCTGTTTTTT. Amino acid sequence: CASSQHAGTRPGELFF.

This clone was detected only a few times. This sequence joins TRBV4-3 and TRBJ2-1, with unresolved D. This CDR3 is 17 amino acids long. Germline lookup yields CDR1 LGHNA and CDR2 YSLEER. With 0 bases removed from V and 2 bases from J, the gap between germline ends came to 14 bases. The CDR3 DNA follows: TGCGCCAGCAGCCAAGAGCATAAGGGTGCAGCCTACAATGAGCAGTTCTTC. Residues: CASSQEHKGAAYNEQFF.

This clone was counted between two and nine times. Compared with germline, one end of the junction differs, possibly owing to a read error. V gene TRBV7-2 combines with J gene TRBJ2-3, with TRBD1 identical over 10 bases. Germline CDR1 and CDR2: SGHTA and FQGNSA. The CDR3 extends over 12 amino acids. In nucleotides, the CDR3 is TGTGCCAGCAGCCTTCGACAGGGGGCTCCAATGTTT. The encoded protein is CASSLRQGAPMF.

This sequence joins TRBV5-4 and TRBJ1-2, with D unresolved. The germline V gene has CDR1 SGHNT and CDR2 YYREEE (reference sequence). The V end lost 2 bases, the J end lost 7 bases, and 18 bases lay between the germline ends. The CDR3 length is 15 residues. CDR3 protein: CASSFRRAPKGGYTF. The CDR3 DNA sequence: TGTGCCAGCAGCTTCAGAAGGGCCCCGAAGGGTGGCTACACCTTC. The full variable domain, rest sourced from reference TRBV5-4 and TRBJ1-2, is ETGVTQSPTHLIKTRGQQVTLRCSSQSGHNTVSWYQQALGQGPQFIFQYYREEENGRGNFPPRFSGLQFPNYSSELNVNALELDDSALYLCASSFRRAPKGGYTFGSGTRLTVV.

The CDR3 DNA reads TGTGCCAGCAGCCAGACATCCAGGAATGAAAAACTGTTTTTT. It codes for CASSQTSRNEKLFF. The chain combines TRBV6-6 with TRBJ1-4; no clear D gene. Trimming left V 6 bases short and J 5 bases short, with 13 bases between. The CDR3 has 14 residues. The V gene's germline CDR1 is MNHNY and CDR2 SVGAGI (reference sequence).

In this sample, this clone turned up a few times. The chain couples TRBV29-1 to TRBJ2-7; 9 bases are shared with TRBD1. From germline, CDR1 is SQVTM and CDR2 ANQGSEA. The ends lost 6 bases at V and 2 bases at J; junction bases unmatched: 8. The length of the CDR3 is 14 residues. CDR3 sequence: CSVAGQGGTYEQYF. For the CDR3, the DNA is TGCAGCGTCGCGGGACAGGGAGGAACCTACGAGCAGTACTTC.

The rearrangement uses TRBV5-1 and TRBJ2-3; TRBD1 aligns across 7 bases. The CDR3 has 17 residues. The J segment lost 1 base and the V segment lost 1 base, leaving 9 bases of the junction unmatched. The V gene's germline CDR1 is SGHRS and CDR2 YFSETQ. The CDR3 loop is CASSLPKGASRTDTQYF. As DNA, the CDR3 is TGCGCCAGCAGCTTGCCCAAGGGGGCTAGCCGCACAGATACGCAGTATTTT.

The CDR3 region has the DNA TGTGCCACCAGCAGAGACTCGGGACAGGGGAATTCACCCCTCCACTTT. As protein: CATSRDSGQGNSPLHF. The chain uses TRBV15 and TRBJ1-6; TRBD1 matches at 10 bases. J lost 7 bases, V lost 0 bases, and 3 bases had no gene match. The CDR3 is made up of 16 amino acids. Per the germline V gene, CDR1 is LNHNV and CDR2 is YYDKDF (reference sequence).

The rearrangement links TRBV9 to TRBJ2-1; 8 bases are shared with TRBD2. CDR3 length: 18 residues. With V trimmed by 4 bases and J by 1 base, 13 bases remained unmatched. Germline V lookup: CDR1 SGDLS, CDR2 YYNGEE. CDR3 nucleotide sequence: TGTGCCAGCAGCCCTATCTGGCGGGGGGCCTCTTCCTACAATGAGCAGTTCTTC. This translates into CASSPIWRGASSYNEQFF.